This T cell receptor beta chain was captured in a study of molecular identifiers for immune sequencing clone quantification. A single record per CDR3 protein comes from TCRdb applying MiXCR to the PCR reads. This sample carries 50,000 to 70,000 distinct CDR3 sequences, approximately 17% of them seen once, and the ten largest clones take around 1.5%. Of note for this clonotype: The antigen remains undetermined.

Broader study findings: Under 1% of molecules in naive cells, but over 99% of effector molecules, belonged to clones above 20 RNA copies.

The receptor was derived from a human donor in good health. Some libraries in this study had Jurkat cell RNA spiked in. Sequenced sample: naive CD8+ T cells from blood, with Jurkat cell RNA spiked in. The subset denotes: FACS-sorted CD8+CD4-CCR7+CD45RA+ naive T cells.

As DNA, the CDR3 is TGTGCCAGCAGCCAATCCGCGGATTATCCCTACGAGCAGTACTTC. Protein: CASSQSADYPYEQYF. J is TRBJ2-7 and V is TRBV4-2, with D unresolved. Trimming removed 2 bases at V and 2 bases at J, with 13 bases between. Per the germline V gene, CDR1 is LGHNA and CDR2 is YNFKEQ. The CDR3 contains 15 residues.